A selection of T cell receptor beta chains follows, all from one sample in a study of blood T cell repertoires in COVID-19. Clones were read by immunoSEQ multiplex PCR, and TCRdb kept only the in-frame ones, dropping some. The sample lists 95,000 to 150,000 clones; roughly 77% were seen once. The sequenced sample consisted of peripheral blood. The receptors derive from a man in his sixties with active or convalescent COVID-19. Both conserved end residues are part of each CDR3. Fields, in order: D gene, J gene, V gene, clone size, CDR3 protein, CDR3 DNA. A D gene is named only where the DNA matches it firmly. The size field is filled for only some rows; it gives once, few, many or a size class.

>-|TRBJ1-3|TRBV5-1|-
CASSTDSSGNTIYF
TGCGCCAGCAGCACGGACAGCTCTGGAAACACCATATATTTT
>-|TRBJ1-2|TRBV6-2/TRBV6-3|-
CASSWAGYGYTF
TGTGCCAGCAGTTGGGCGGGCTATGGCTACACCTTC
>TRBD2|TRBJ2-7|TRBV7-2|-
CASSLAAAGVGEQYF
TGTGCCAGCAGCTTAGCGGCGGCGGGAGTAGGGGAGCAGTACTTC
>TRBD1|TRBJ1-5|TRBV30|few
CAWSTTGGEGQPQHF
TGTGCCTGGAGTACCACAGGGGGCGAGGGACAGCCCCAGCATTTT
>-|TRBJ2-4|TRBV5-4|-
CASSSSEGLGAKYF
TGTGCCAGCAGCTCTTCAGAGGGACTCGGAGCGAAGTACTTC
>TRBD2|TRBJ2-3|TRBV3-1/TRBV3-2|once
CASSRRLAVGGDTQYF
TGTGCCAGCAGCCGCCGACTAGCGGTGGGAGGAGATACGCAGTATTTT
>-|TRBJ1-6|TRBV7-2|-
CASSLKYRAYYNSPLHF
TGTGCCAGCAGCTTAAAATACAGGGCTTACTATAATTCACCCCTCCACTTT
>TRBD2|TRBJ2-1|TRBV28|-
CASSRLAGVDEQFF
TGTGCCAGCAGTCGACTAGCGGGAGTGGATGAGCAGTTCTTC
>TRBD1|TRBJ2-7|TRBV19|-
CASSMEGTGTGSHEQYF
TGTGCCAGTAGTATGGAGGGGACCGGGACAGGGAGCCACGAGCAGTACTTC
>-|TRBJ2-3|TRBV7-2|-
CASSLGGTGDTQYF
TGTGCCAGCAGCTTAGGAGGAACAGGAGATACGCAGTATTTT
>TRBD2|TRBJ2-1|TRBV5-5|few
CASRPLGGSSYEQFF
TGTGCCAGCAGGCCATTGGGCGGGAGTTCTTATGAGCAGTTCTTC
>-|TRBJ2-7|TRBV7-6|few
CASSFDSYEQYF
TGTGCCAGCAGCTTCGACAGCTACGAGCAGTACTTC
>-|TRBJ1-1|TRBV6-5|-
CASGPRAFTEAFF
TGTGCCAGCGGTCCCAGGGCGTTCACTGAAGCTTTCTTT
>-|TRBJ2-7|TRBV27|-
CASSSPSLSHEQYF
TGTGCCAGCAGTTCTCCCTCCCTATCTCACGAGCAGTACTTC
>-|TRBJ1-1|TRBV5-6|-
CASSRAGEAGAEAFF
TGTGCCAGCAGCCGGGCGGGGGAGGCTGGCGCTGAAGCTTTCTTT
>-|TRBJ2-3|TRBV7-9|-
CASTTGLASTDTQYF
TGTGCCAGCACCACCGGGCTAGCGAGCACAGATACGCAGTATTTT
>TRBD1|TRBJ2-1|TRBV29-1|once
CSVEGRTGRNEQFF
TGCAGCGTTGAAGGTAGGACAGGGCGGAATGAGCAGTTCTTC
>-|TRBJ1-4|TRBV9|-
CASSPNWGANEKLFF
TGTGCCAGCAGCCCCAACTGGGGGGCTAATGAAAAACTGTTTTTT
>TRBD1|TRBJ2-1|TRBV5-8|-
CASGTGTGWNEQFF
TGTGCCAGCGGGACCGGGACAGGTTGGAATGAGCAGTTCTTC
>-|TRBJ1-1|TRBV1|-
CTFYAWDRGPKAYWTEAFF
TGCACATTTTACGCGTGGGACAGGGGCCCTAAAGCATATTGGACTGAAGCTTTCTTT
>TRBD1|TRBJ1-2|TRBV11-1|few
CASSKDRVPYGYTF
TGTGCCAGCAGTAAGGACAGGGTCCCCTATGGCTACACCTTC
>-|TRBJ2-5|TRBV7-9|-
CAFSRGGVVETQYF
TGTGCCTTCTCCAGGGGTGGGGTTGTTGAGACCCAGTACTTC
>-|TRBJ2-1|TRBV2|-
CASKGPYNEQFF
TGTGCCAGCAAGGGGCCCTACAATGAGCAGTTCTTC
>-|TRBJ2-7|TRBV12-3/TRBV12-4|-
CASSLQGNEQYF
TGTGCCAGCAGTTTACAGGGTAACGAGCAGTACTTC
>TRBD1|TRBJ2-3|TRBV18|-
CASSIGTATDTQYF
TGTGCCAGCTCAATAGGGACAGCCACAGATACGCAGTATTTT
>-|TRBJ2-2|TRBV18|-
CASSLSGTTTGELFF
TGTGCCAGCTCACTCTCCGGGACAACTACCGGGGAGCTGTTTTTT
>-|TRBJ1-6|TRBV27|few
CASSLSGRRSPLHF
TGTGCCAGCAGTTTAAGCGGGAGGAGGTCACCCCTCCACTTT
>TRBD1|TRBJ1-2|TRBV27|few
CASRRDSRNMGYGYTF
TGTGCCAGCAGACGGGACAGCAGGAATATGGGCTATGGCTACACCTTC
>-|TRBJ1-5|TRBV7-2|-
CASSQQGGDQPQHF
TGTGCCAGCAGCCAACAGGGAGGGGATCAGCCCCAGCATTTT
>TRBD2|TRBJ2-1|TRBV2|-
CARGGLENEQFF
TGTGCCAGGGGGGGGTTAGAGAATGAGCAGTTCTTC
>-|TRBJ1-4|TRBV19|few
CASTFRENEKLFF
TGTGCCAGTACCTTCCGGGAAAATGAAAAACTGTTTTTT
>TRBD1|TRBJ1-2|TRBV27|-
CASSYRDSLGYGYTF
TGTGCCAGCAGTTATCGGGACAGCCTTGGGTATGGCTACACCTTC
>-|TRBJ1-2|TRBV7-9|-
CASSPRQVYGYTF
TGTGCCAGCAGCCCCCGACAGGTCTATGGCTACACCTTC
>-|TRBJ2-5|TRBV5-1|-
CASSLLPTAAETQYF
TGCGCCAGCAGCTTGTTGCCGACGGCGGCGGAGACCCAGTACTTC
>-|TRBJ2-1|TRBV11-2|-
CASSQGLVAGVSSNEQFF
TGTGCCAGCAGCCAGGGGTTAGTTGCGGGAGTCTCGTCCAATGAGCAGTTCTTC
>TRBD2|TRBJ2-3|TRBV5-1|-
CASSWTSGRVGSDTQYF
TGCGCCAGCAGCTGGACTAGCGGGAGGGTTGGTTCAGATACGCAGTATTTT
>-|TRBJ1-1|TRBV19|-
CASSRLSEAFF
TGTGCCAGTAGTAGACTGTCTGAAGCTTTCTTT
>-|TRBJ2-1|TRBV27|-
CASSLLSFGSYNEQFF
TGTGCCAGCAGTTTGTTGTCCTTCGGCTCCTACAATGAGCAGTTCTTC
>-|TRBJ2-4|TRBV25-1|-
CASSTSGAKNIQYF
TGTGCCAGCAGTACTTCAGGGGCCAAAAACATTCAGTACTTC
>TRBD2|TRBJ2-1|TRBV29-1|-
CSAGTSGRTSGYNEQFF
TGCAGCGCGGGGACTAGCGGGAGAACATCGGGATACAATGAGCAGTTCTTC
>TRBD1|TRBJ2-7|TRBV28|-
CASSRTGTGGYEQYF
TGTGCCAGCAGTCGGACCGGGACAGGGGGCTACGAGCAGTACTTC
>TRBD1|TRBJ1-1|TRBV15|-
CATSRGGQGLTEAFF
TGTGCCACCAGCAGAGGGGGACAGGGCTTAACTGAAGCTTTCTTT
>TRBD2|TRBJ2-2|TRBV27|-
CASSLLAETGELFF
TGTGCCAGCAGTTTACTAGCGGAGACCGGGGAGCTGTTTTTT
>TRBD1|TRBJ2-7|TRBV9|once
CASSLKDRGYEQYF
TGTGCCAGCAGTCTTAAGGACAGGGGCTACGAGCAGTACTTC
>-|TRBJ2-7|TRBV7-9|few
CASSPLSGIYEQYF
TGTGCCAGCAGCCCGCTATCCGGGATTTACGAGCAGTACTTC
>TRBD1|TRBJ2-2|TRBV7-6|-
CASSLGTGGIGELFF
TGTGCCAGCAGCCTCGGGACAGGGGGCATCGGGGAGCTGTTTTTT
>TRBD2|TRBJ2-1|TRBV10-3|-
CAISESIQRGSYNEQFF
TGTGCCATCAGTGAGTCCATCCAGCGGGGGTCCTACAATGAGCAGTTCTTC
>-|TRBJ1-2|TRBV29-1|few
CSVEGLSGYTF
TGCAGCGTTGAAGGACTGTCTGGCTACACCTTC
>-|TRBJ2-2|TRBV9|-
CASSVETFTGELFF
TGTGCCAGCAGCGTAGAGACTTTCACCGGGGAGCTGTTTTTT
>TRBD2|TRBJ2-7|TRBV4-1|-
CASSQASGTPYEQYF
TGCGCCAGCAGCCAAGCCAGCGGGACGCCCTACGAGCAGTACTTC
>TRBD1|TRBJ2-5|TRBV7-3|-
CASSSGDLRGETQYF
TGTGCCAGCAGCTCCGGGGACCTCAGGGGGGAGACCCAGTACTTC
>TRBD1|TRBJ1-5|TRBV18|once
CASSPPDRYSNQPQHF
TGTGCCAGCTCACCACCGGACAGGTACAGCAATCAGCCCCAGCATTTT
>-|TRBJ2-1|TRBV5-1|-
CASSLESGSYNEQFF
TGCGCCAGCAGCTTGGAAAGCGGGTCCTACAATGAGCAGTTCTTC
>-|TRBJ1-2|TRBV11-2|once
CASSLDRGHGYTF
TGTGCCAGCAGCTTAGACAGGGGCCATGGCTACACCTTC
>TRBD2|TRBJ2-1|TRBV19|once
CASTVSGNSYNEQFF
TGTGCCAGTACCGTTAGCGGGAACTCCTACAATGAGCAGTTCTTC
>-|TRBJ2-1|TRBV7-6|-
CASSLNPSSYNEQFF
TGTGCCAGCAGCTTAAACCCGAGCTCCTACAATGAGCAGTTCTTC